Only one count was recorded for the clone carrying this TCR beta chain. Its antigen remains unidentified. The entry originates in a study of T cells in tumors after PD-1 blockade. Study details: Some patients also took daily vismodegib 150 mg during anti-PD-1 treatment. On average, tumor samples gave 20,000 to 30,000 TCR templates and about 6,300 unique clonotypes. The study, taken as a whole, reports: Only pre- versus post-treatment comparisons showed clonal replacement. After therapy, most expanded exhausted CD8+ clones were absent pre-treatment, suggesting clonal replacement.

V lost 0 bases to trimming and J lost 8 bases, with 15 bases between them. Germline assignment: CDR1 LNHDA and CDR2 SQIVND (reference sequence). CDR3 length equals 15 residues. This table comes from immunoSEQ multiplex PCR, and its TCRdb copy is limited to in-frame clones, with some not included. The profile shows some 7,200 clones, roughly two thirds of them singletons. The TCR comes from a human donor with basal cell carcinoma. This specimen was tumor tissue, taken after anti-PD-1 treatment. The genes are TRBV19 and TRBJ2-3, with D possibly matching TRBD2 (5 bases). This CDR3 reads CASSIDYSGARTQYF. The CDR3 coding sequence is TGTGCCAGTAGTATAGATTACAGCGGAGCCCGTACGCAGTATTTT.